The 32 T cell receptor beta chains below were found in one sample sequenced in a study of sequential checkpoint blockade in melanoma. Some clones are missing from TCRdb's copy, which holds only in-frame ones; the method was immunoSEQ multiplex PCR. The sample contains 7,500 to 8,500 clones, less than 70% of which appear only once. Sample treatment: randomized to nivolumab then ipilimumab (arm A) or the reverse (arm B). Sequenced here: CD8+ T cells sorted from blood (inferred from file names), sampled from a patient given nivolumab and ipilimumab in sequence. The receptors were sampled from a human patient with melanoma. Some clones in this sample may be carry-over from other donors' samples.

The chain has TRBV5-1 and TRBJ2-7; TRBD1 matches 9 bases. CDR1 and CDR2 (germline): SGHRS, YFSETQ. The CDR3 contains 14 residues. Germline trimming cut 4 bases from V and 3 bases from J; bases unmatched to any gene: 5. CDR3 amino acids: CASSPGGQGYEQYF. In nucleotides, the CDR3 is TGCGCCAGCAGCCCCGGGGGACAGGGCTACGAGCAGTACTTC. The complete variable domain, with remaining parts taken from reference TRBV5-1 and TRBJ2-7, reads KAGVTQTPRYLIKTRGQQVTLSCSPISGHRSVSWYQQTPGQGLQFLFEYFSETQRNKGNFPGRFSGRQFSNSRSEMNVSTLELGDSALYLCASSPGGQGYEQYFGPGTRLTVT.

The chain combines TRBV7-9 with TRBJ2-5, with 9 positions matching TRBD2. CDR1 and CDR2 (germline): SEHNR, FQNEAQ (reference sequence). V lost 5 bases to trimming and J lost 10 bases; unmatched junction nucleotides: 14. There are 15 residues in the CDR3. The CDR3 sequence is CASSQDPSGGRGQYF. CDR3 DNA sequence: TGTGCCAGCAGCCAAGACCCCAGCGGGGGGAGAGGCCAGTACTTC.

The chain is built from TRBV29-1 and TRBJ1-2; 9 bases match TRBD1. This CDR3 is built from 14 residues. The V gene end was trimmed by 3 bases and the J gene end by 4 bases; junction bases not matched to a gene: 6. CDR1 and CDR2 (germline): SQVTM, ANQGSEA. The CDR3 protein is CSVETGGQGYGYTF. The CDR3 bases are TGCAGCGTTGAGACAGGGGGTCAGGGCTATGGCTACACCTTC.

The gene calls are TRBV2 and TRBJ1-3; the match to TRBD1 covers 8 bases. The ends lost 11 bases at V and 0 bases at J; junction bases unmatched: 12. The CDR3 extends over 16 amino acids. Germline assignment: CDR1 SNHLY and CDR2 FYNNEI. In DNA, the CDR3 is TGTGCCTGCTTGGGGACAGGCTTATTCTCTGGAAACACCATATATTTT. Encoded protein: CACLGTGLFSGNTIYF.

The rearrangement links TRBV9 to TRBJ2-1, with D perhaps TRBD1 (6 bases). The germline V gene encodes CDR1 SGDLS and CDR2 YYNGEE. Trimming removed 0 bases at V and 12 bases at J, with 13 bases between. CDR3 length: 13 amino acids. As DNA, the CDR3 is TGTGCCAGCAGCGTAGGGGTTCGAGGGGGGCAGTTCTTC. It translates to CASSVGVRGGQFF.

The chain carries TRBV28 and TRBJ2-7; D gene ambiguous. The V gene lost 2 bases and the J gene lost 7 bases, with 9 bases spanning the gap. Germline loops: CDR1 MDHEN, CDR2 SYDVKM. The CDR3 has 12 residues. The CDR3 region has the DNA TGTGCCAGCAGTTTAGGTTTCGGTGAGCAGTACTTC. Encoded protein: CASSLGFGEQYF.

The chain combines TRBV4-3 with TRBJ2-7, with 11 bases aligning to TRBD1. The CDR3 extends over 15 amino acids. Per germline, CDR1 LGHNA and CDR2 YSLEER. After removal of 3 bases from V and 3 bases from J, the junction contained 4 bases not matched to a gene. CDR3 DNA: TGCGCCAGCAGCCAGGTGGGGACAGGGGGCTACGAGCAGTACTTC. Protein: CASSQVGTGGYEQYF.

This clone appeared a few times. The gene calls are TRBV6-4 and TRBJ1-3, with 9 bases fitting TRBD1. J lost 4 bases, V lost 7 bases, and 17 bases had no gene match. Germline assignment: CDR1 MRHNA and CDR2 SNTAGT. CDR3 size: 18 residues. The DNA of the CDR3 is TGTGCCAGCATTGGCTCGTTATTGGGACAGGGTGTAGGAAACACCATATATTTT. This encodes CASIGSLLGQGVGNTIYF.

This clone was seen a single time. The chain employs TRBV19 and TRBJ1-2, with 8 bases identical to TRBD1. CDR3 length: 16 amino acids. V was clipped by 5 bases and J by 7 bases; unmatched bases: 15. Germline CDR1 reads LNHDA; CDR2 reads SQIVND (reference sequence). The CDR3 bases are TGTGCCAGTAGTTCCCTCCCGGGACAGGAGGTTCTTGGCTACACCTTC. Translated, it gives CASSSLPGQEVLGYTF.

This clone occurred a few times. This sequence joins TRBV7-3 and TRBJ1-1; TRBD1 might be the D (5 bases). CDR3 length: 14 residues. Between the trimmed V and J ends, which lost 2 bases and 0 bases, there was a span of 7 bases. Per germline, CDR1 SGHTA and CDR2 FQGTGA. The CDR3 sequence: CASSLDRLNTEAFF. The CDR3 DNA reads TGTGCCAGCAGCTTAGACAGACTGAACACTGAAGCTTTCTTT.

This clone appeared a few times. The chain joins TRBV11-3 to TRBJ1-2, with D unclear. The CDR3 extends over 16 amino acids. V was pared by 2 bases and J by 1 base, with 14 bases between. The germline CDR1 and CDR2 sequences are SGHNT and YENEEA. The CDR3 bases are TGTGCCAGCAGCTTACCTGATACTCCCCTTAACTATGGCTACACCTTC. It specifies CASSLPDTPLNYGYTF.

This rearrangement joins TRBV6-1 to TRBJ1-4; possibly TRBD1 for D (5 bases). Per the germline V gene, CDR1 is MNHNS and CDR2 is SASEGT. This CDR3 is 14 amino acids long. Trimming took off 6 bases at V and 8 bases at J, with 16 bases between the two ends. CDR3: CASSPGRDREKLFF. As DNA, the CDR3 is TGTGCCAGCAGCCCAGGGAGGGATCGGGAAAAACTGTTTTTT.

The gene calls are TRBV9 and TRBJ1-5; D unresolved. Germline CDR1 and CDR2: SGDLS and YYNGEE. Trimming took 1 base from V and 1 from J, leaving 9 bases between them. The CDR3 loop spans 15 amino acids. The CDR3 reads CASSVSAGSNQPQHF. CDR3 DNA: TGTGCCAGCAGCGTATCGGCGGGGAGCAATCAGCCCCAGCATTTT.

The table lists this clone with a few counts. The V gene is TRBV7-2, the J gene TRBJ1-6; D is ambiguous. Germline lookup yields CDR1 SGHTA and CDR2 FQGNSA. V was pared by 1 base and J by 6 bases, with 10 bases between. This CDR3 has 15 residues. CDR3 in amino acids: CASSLEWQINSPLHF. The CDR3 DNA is TGTGCCAGCAGCTTAGAGTGGCAGATTAATTCACCCCTCCACTTT.

CDR3 residues: CASSSNSPYEQYF. For the CDR3, the DNA is TGTGCCAGCAGCTCTAATTCCCCCTACGAGCAGTACTTC. This chain connects TRBV11-2 to TRBJ2-7; D call uncertain. The CDR3 is 13 residues long. Germline lookup yields CDR1 SGHAT and CDR2 FQNNGV. Trimming left V 4 bases short and J 2 bases short, with 9 bases between.

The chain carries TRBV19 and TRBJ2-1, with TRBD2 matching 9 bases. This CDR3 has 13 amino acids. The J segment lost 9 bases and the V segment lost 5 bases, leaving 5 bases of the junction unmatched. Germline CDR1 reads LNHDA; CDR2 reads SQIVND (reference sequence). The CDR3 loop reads CASSSGLASEQFF. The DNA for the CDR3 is TGTGCCAGTAGTTCTGGACTAGCGTCTGAGCAGTTCTTC.

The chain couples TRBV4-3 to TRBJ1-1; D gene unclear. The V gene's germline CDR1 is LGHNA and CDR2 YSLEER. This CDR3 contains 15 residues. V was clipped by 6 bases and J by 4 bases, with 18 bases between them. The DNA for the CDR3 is TGCGCCAGCAGACCCTTCCCCGGGGAGGGCACTGAAGCTTTCTTT. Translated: CASRPFPGEGTEAFF.

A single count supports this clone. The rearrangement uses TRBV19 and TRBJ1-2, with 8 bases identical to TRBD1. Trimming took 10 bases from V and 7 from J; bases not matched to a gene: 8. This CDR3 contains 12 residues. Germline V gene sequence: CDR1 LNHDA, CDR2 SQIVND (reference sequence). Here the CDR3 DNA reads TGTGCCACCAGGACAGGGAAGGCTGGCTACACCTTC. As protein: CATRTGKAGYTF. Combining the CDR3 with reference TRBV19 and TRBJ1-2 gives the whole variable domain DGGITQSPKYLFRKEGQNVTLSCEQNLNHDAMYWYRQDPGQGLRLIYYSQIVNDFQKGDIAEGYSVSREKKESFPLTVTSAQKNPTAFYLCATRTGKAGYTFGSGTRLTVV.

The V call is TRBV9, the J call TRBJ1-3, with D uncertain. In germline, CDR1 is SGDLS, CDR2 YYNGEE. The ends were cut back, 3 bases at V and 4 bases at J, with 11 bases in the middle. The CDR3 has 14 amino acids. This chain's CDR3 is CASSGPPGGNTIYF. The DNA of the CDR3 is TGTGCCAGCAGCGGACCCCCGGGGGGAAACACCATATATTTT. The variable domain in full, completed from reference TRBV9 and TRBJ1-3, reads DSGVTQTPKHLITATGQRVTLRCSPRSGDLSVYWYQQSLDQGLQFLIQYYNGEERAKGNILERFSAQQFPDLHSELNLSSLELGDSALYFCASSGPPGGNTIYFGEGSWLTVV.

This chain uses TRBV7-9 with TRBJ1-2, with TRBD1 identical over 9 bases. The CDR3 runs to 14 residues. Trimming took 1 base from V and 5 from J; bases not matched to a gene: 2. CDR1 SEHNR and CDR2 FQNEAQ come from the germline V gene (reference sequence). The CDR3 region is CASSLVGQGYGYTF. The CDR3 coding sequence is TGTGCCAGCAGCTTAGTGGGACAGGGATATGGCTACACCTTC.

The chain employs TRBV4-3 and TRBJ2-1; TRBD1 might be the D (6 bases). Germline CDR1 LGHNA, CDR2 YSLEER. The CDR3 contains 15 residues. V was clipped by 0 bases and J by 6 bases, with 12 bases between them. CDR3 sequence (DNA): TGCGCCAGCAGCCAAGATGGCAGGGGTGGCAATGAGCAGTTCTTC. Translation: CASSQDGRGGNEQFF.

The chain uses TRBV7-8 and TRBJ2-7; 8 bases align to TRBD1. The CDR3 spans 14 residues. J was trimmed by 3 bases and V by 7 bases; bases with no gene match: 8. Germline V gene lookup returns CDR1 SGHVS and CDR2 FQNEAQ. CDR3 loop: CASNPGQDFYEQYF. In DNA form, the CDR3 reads TGTGCCAGCAACCCGGGACAGGATTTCTACGAGCAGTACTTC.

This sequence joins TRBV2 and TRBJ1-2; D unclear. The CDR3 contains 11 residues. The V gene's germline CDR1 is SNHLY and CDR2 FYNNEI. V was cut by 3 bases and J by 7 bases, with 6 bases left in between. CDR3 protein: CASSDPSGYTF. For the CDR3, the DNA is TGTGCCAGCAGTGATCCTAGTGGCTACACCTTC.

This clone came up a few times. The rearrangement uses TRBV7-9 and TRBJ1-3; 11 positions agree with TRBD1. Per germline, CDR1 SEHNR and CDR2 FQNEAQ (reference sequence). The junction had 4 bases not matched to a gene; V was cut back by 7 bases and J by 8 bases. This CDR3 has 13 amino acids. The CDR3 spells CASNEDRGHTIYF. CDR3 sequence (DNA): TGTGCCAGCAATGAGGACAGGGGGCACACCATATATTTT.

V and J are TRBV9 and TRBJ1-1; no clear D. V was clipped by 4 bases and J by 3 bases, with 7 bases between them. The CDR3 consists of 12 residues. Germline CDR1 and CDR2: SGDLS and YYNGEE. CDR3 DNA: TGTGCCAGCAGCCTCTCTGACACTGAAGCTTTCTTT. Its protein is CASSLSDTEAFF.

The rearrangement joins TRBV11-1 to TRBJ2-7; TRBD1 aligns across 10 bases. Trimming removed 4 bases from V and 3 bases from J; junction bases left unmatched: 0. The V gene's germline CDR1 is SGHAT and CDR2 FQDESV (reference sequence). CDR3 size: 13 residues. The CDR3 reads CASSWDRGYEQYF. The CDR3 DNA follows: TGTGCCAGCAGCTGGGACAGGGGCTACGAGCAGTACTTC.

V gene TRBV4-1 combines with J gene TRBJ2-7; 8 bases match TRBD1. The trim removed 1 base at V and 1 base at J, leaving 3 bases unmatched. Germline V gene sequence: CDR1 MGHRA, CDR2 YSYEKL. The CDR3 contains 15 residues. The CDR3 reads CASSQGTGSSYEQYF. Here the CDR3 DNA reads TGCGCCAGCAGCCAAGGGACAGGGTCTTCCTACGAGCAGTACTTC.

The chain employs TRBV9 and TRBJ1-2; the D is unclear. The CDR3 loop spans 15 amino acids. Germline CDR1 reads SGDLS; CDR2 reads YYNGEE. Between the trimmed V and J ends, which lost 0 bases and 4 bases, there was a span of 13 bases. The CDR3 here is CASSVEEREGYGYTF. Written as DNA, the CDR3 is TGTGCCAGCAGCGTAGAGGAGAGGGAAGGCTATGGCTACACCTTC. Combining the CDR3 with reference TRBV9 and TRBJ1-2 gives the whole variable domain DSGVTQTPKHLITATGQRVTLRCSPRSGDLSVYWYQQSLDQGLQFLIQYYNGEERAKGNILERFSAQQFPDLHSELNLSSLELGDSALYFCASSVEEREGYGYTFGSGTRLTVV.

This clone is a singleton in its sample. The CDR3 region is CASSGRSNYGYTF. CDR3 coding DNA: TGTGCCAGCAGTGGTAGGAGTAACTATGGCTACACCTTC. The chain carries TRBV2 and TRBJ1-2; D unresolved. The germline V and J ends were trimmed by 4 bases and 1 base, with 7 bases remaining between them. Germline assignment: CDR1 SNHLY and CDR2 FYNNEI. This CDR3 is built from 13 residues.

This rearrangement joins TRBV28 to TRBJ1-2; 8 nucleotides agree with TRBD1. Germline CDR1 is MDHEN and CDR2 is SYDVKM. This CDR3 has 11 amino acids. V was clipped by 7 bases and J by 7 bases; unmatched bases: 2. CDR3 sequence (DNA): TGTGCCAGCATGGACAGGGCTGGCTACACCTTC. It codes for CASMDRAGYTF.

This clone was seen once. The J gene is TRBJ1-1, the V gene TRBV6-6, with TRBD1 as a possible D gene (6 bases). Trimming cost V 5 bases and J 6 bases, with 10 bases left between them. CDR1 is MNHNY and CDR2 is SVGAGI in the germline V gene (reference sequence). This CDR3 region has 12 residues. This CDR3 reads CASSRGAAEAFF. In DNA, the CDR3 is TGTGCCAGCAGTCGGGGGGCCGCTGAAGCTTTCTTT.

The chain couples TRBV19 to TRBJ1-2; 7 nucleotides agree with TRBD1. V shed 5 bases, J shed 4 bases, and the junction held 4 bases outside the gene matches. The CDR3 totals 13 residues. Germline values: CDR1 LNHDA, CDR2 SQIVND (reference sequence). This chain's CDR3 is CASSQGTAYGYTF. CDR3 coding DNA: TGTGCCAGTAGTCAGGGGACAGCCTATGGCTACACCTTC.